This T cell receptor (beta chain) was sequenced during a study of blood T cell repertoires in COVID-19. Study information: The study drew acute and convalescent COVID-19 samples from the United States, Italy and Spain. The cDNA or gDNA used as material had been derived from T cells, B-cell-depleted T cells, or PBMCs.

Profiled with immunoSEQ multiplex PCR; TCRdb holds only in-frame clones, not every one. The table has some 260,000 clones, approximately 90% seen once. Trimming pared 3 bases from V and 6 bases from J, leaving 18 bases between. The CDR3 consists of 15 residues. The germline CDR1 and CDR2 sequences are SNHLY and FYNNEI. Self-reported history from a screening survey and questionnaire set each donor's cohort. This clonotype originated in a woman aged 25-40 years with acute COVID-19. The J gene is TRBJ2-7, the V gene TRBV2; D uncertain. Sequencing was performed on PBMCs or T cells enriched from blood (not recorded which). The CDR3 protein is CASSDMAVSPGEQYF. CDR3 sequence (DNA): TGTGCCAGCAGTGATATGGCAGTCTCCCCTGGCGAGCAGTACTTC.